This TCR beta chain was captured by sequencing in a study of graft-versus-host responses after intestinal transplantation. Study-level information: All recipients were transplanted with multivisceral, liver-intestinal, or isolated intestinal grafts. Anti-thymocyte globulin induction preceded three to four years of tacrolimus and steroid maintenance in all recipients.

CDR1 and CDR2 from the germline V gene are LNHDA and SQIVND (reference sequence). V lost 4 bases, J lost 5 bases, and 7 bases stayed unmatched. This CDR3 contains 15 residues. This clone was detected once. Its antigen is undetermined. Sequencing used immunoSEQ multiplex PCR; TCRdb keeps in-frame clones, though not all of them. The sample holds around 110,000 clones, 90% seen once. Overall study findings and caveats: Allograft graft-versus-host to host-versus-graft clonal ratios ran high in patients with graft-donor T cell macrochimerism. Researchers found GvH clones in recipient marrow, and some showed up first in ileum or blood.

The receptor's source is a human donor who received an intestinal transplant. This specimen consisted of unstimulated CD4+ T cells sorted from spleen or lymph node cells, obtained before intestinal transplant. V and J are TRBV19 and TRBJ1-1; TRBD1 matches at 10 bases. The chain's CDR3 is CASSTRGQGRTEAFF. In nucleotides, the CDR3 is TGTGCCAGTAGTACTCGGGGACAGGGGAGGACTGAAGCTTTCTTT. Supplemented by reference TRBV19 and TRBJ1-1, the full variable domain reads DGGITQSPKYLFRKEGQNVTLSCEQNLNHDAMYWYRQDPGQGLRLIYYSQIVNDFQKGDIAEGYSVSREKKESFPLTVTSAQKNPTAFYLCASSTRGQGRTEAFFGQGTRLTVV.